This record looks at one T cell receptor beta chain sequence and its context. At least ten counts were recorded for this clonotype. There is no known antigen for this receptor. No base quality information exists; no much larger clone differs at one position. The entry originates in a study of T cell repertoires in cytomegalovirus infection (dated by TCRdb to 2018 to 2020). Concerning the study at large: Because public TCR beta signatures pointed to carriage of CMV infection together with the matching HLA type, the HLA type of each donor mattered for the analysis.

The instrument given in TCRdb is Illumina HiSeq 1500. TCRdb reworked the public reads: Q25 trimming with fastp, MiXCR clone assembly, productive beta chains retained. CDR3 protein sequences are deduplicated, and each keeps its most common genes and DNA. This sample holds about 260,000 distinct CDR3 sequences; roughly an eighth were observed only once. Together, the top ten hold 7% to 9.5% of the sample. According to the germline V gene, CDR1 reads SGHTA and CDR2 reads FQGNSA. V is cut by 1 base and J by 4 bases, and the space between the germline ends is 17 bases. The CDR3 contains 16 residues, cysteine and phenylalanine counted. CDR3 DNA only is kept here, 48 bases in frame from base 1. Results the study describes overall, beyond this receptor: The ex vivo response was dominated by HLA-C-restricted CMV-specific TCR beta clonotypes, which also provided the single most frequent clonotype in two of eight donors. Cumulative frequency of public TCR beta family members discriminated carriers of CMV infection plus the relevant HLA type in this cohort and an independent 352-donor cohort.

The origin of this receptor is a human donor in good health (CMV status not recorded). Some clones in this sample may be carry-over from other donors' samples. Sample: PBMCs. This chain is built from TRBV7-2 and TRBJ2-7; the D segment is perhaps TRBD1 or TRBD2, each sharing 5 matched bases. The nucleotide sequence is given as TGTGCCAGCAGCTTAGTTTGGGGGAACCGGGTATACGAGCAGTACTTC. This gives the protein CASSLVWGNRVYEQYF.